Here is one T cell receptor (beta chain) with its context. Its antigen is unknown. V was pared by 9 bases and J by 0 bases, with 13 bases between. This CDR3 is built from 14 residues. Germline values: CDR1 KGHDR, CDR2 SFDVKD. Unique molecular identifiers were built into the TCRbeta library. Each CDR3 protein is one row after TCRdb ran MiXCR on the PCR reads. The sample gives about 900,000 distinct CDR3 sequences, 25% to 30% of which show up once; about 28% is in the top ten. The sample originates from a study of T-cell reconstitution after alpha-beta-depleted transplantation in children. Overall study findings and caveats: Newly made T cells mostly supplied T-cell counts and diversity one year after transplant. Several hundred rapidly expanded clones from non-depleted graft cells reportedly supplied alpha-beta T cells about two months post-transplant. At day 60, the high TCRbeta diversity found in some patients originated from recipient T cells and thymic progenitors that had survived.

The origin of this receptor is a boy under two years old who had a stem cell transplant for SCID, so the T cells may come from the graft donor. This sequence joins TRBV24-1 and TRBJ2-5; D may be TRBD2 (6 bases). The specimen was PBMCs, mostly from graft donor cells, collected 360 days after TCRalphabeta/CD19-depleted stem cell transplant. This CDR3 is CATWGERYQETQYF. The CDR3 coding sequence is TGTGCCACCTGGGGGGAACGATACCAAGAGACCCAGTACTTC.